The 4 T cell receptor beta chains below come from one sample, sequenced in a study of blood T cell repertoires in COVID-19. The method was immunoSEQ multiplex PCR; TCRdb's version includes in-frame clones alone and lacks a portion of them. The sample gives some 300,000 clones, 86% of which show up once; approximately 14% is in the top ten. The sequencing sample was made of peripheral blood. These receptors were obtained from a woman aged 65 to 85 with COVID-19, enrolled during active disease.

This clone has a single count. The chain carries TRBV7-2 and TRBJ2-5; weak D call: TRBD2 (8 bases). This CDR3 region has 16 residues. In germline, CDR1 is SGHTA, CDR2 FQGNSA. Trimming cost V 5 bases and J 2 bases, with 18 bases left between them. DNA of the CDR3: TGTGCCAGCAGCCCCCGGACTAGCAGGGGGCAAGAGACCCAGTACTTC. Amino acid sequence: CASSPRTSRGQETQYF.

The J gene is TRBJ2-5, the V gene TRBV20-1, with D possibly matching TRBD2 (7 bases). The CDR3 is 14 residues long. Per the germline V gene, CDR1 is DFQATT and CDR2 is SNEGSKA (reference sequence). V dropped 3 bases and J dropped 5 bases, with 16 bases sitting between them. The CDR3 bases are TGCAGTGCTAGTCCTATGGAGGGGGGGGAGACCCAGTACTTC. It translates to CSASPMEGGETQYF.

J is TRBJ1-2 and V is TRBV6-5; D is unclear. V lost 0 bases, J lost 4 bases, and 9 bases lay in between. The germline V gene encodes CDR1 MNHEY and CDR2 SVGAGI. The CDR3 is 14 amino acids. The CDR3 spells CASSYSNEGYGYTF. As DNA, the CDR3 is TGTGCCAGCAGTTACTCGAATGAGGGCTATGGCTACACCTTC.

This clone was detected once. This chain connects TRBV28 to TRBJ2-5; 11 bases match TRBD1. V gave up 4 bases and J gave up 7 bases; unmatched junction bases: 5. Germline CDR1 MDHEN, CDR2 SYDVKM. The CDR3 runs 14 residues. Here the CDR3 reads CASSSGQGVTTQYF. CDR3 DNA: TGTGCCAGCAGTTCGGGACAGGGGGTTACGACCCAGTACTTC.